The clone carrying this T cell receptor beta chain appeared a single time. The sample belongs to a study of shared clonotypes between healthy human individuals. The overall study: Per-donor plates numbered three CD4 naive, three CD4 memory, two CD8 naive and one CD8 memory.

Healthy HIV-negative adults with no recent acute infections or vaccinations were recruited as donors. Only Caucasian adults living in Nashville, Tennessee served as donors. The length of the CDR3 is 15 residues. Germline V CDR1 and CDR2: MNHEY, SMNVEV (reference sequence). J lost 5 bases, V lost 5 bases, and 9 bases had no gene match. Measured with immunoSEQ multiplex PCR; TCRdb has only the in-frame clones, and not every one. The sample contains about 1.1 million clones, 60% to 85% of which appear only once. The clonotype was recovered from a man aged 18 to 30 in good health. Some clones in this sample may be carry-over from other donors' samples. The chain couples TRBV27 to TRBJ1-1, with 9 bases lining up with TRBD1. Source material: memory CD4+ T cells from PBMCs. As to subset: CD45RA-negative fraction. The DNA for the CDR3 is TGTGCCAGCAGTGCCACAGGGGGCCGGGTGACTGAAGCTTTCTTT. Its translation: CASSATGGRVTEAFF.